This TCR beta chain stems from a study of T cells after somatic rescue of genetic block. In germline, CDR1 is LNHDA, CDR2 SQIVND (reference sequence). This CDR3 has 12 amino acids. V lost 5 bases and J lost 0, with 3 bases in between. Assay: immunoSEQ multiplex PCR; the TCRdb copy retains only in-frame clones and omits some. The top ten clones hold 1.4% of a sample with 100,000 to 120,000 clones, about 93% of them seen once. This rearrangement joins TRBV19 to TRBJ2-3; D remains ambiguous. The origin of this receptor is a woman between 18 and 30 years old. The sample was peripheral blood mononuclear cells (PBMCs). CDR3 DNA sequence: TGTGCCAGTAGTGCAAGCACAGATACGCAGTATTTT. This translates into CASSASTDTQYF.